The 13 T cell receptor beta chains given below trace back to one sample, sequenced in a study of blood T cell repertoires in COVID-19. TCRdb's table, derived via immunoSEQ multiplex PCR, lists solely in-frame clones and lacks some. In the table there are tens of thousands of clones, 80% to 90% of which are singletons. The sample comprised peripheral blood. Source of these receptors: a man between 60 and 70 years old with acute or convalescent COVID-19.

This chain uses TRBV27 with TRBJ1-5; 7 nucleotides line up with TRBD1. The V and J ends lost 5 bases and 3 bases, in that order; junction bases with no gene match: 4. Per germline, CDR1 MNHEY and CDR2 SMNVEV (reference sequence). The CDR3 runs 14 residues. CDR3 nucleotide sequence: TGTGCCAGCAGTCCAGGGACAGTCAATCAGCCCCAGCATTTT. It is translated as CASSPGTVNQPQHF.

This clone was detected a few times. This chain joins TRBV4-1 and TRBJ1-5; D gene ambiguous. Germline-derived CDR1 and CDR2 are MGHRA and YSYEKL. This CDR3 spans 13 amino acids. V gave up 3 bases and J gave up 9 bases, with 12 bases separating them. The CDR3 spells CASSQAGPAPQHF. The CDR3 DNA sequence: TGCGCCAGCAGCCAGGCGGGCCCCGCGCCCCAGCATTTT.

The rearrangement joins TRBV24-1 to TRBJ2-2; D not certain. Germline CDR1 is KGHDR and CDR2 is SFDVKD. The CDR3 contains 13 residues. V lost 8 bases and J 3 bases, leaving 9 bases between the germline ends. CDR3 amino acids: CATKNSHTGELFF. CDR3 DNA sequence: TGTGCCACCAAGAACAGCCACACCGGGGAGCTGTTTTTT.

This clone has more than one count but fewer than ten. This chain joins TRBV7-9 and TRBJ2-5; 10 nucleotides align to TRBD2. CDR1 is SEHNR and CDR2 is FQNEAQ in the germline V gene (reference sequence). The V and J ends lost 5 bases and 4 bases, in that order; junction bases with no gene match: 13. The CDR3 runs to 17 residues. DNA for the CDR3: TGTGCCAGCAGCCCGGGACTAGCGATAGCTAGTGGAGAGACCCAGTACTTC. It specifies CASSPGLAIASGETQYF.

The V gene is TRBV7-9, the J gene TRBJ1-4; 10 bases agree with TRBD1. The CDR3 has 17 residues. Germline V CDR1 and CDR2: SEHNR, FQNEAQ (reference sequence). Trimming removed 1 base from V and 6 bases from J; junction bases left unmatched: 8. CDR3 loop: CASSLGRTGGIDEKLFF. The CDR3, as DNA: TGTGCCAGCAGCTTAGGGCGGACAGGGGGTATCGATGAAAAACTGTTTTTT.

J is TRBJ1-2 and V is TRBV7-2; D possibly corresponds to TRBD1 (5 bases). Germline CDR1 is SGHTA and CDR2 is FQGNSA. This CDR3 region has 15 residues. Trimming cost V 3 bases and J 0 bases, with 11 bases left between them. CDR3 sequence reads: CASSLSGKTNYGYTF. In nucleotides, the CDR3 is TGTGCCAGCAGCTTGTCAGGGAAGACTAACTATGGCTACACCTTC.

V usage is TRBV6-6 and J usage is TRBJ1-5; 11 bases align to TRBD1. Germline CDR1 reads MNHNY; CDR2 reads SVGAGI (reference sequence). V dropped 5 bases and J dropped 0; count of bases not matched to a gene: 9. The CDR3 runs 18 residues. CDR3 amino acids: CASSPGQGVTHSNQPQHF. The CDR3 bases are TGTGCCAGCAGTCCGGGACAGGGGGTGACCCATAGCAATCAGCCCCAGCATTTT.

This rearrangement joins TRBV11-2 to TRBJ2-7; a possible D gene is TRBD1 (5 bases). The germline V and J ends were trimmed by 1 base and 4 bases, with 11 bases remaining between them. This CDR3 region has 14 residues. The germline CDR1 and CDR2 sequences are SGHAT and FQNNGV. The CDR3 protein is CASSLGDSLYEQYF. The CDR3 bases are TGTGCCAGCAGCTTAGGAGACAGCCTATACGAGCAGTACTTC.

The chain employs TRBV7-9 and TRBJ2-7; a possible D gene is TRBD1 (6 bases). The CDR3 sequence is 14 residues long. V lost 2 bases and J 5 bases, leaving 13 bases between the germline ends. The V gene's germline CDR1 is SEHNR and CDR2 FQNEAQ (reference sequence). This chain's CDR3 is CASSLLQGPHEQYF. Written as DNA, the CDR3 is TGTGCCAGCAGCTTATTACAGGGCCCCCACGAGCAGTACTTC. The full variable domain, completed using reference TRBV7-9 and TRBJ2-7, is DTGVSQNPRHKITKRGQNVTFRCDPISEHNRLYWYRQTLGQGPEFLTYFQNEAQLEKSRLLSDRFSAERPKGSFSTLEIQRTEQGDSAMYLCASSLLQGPHEQYFGPGTRLTVT.

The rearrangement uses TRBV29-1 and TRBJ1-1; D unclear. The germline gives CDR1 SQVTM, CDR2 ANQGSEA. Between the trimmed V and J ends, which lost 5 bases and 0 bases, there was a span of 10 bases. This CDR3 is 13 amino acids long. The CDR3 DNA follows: TGCAGCGTTTTTCTGAGCCTGAACACTGAAGCTTTCTTT. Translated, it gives CSVFLSLNTEAFF.

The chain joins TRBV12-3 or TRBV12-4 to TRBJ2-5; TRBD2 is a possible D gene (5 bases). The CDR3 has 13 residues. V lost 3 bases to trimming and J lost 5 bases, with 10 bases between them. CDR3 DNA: TGTGCCAGCAGTTTGATGAGAGGGGAGACCCAGTACTTC. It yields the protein CASSLMRGETQYF.

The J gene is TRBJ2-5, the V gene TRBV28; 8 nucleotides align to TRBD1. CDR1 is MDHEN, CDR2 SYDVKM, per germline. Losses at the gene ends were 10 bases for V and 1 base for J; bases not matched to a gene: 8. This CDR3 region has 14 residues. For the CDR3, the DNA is TGTGCCACCGACATAGGACAGGGCCAAGAGACCCAGTACTTC. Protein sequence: CATDIGQGQETQYF.

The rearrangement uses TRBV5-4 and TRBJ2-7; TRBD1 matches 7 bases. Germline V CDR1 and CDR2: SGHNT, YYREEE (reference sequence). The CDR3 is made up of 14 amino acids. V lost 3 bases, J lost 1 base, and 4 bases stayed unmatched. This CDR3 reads CASSSATGSYEQYF. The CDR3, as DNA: TGTGCCAGCAGCTCCGCGACAGGGTCCTACGAGCAGTACTTC.